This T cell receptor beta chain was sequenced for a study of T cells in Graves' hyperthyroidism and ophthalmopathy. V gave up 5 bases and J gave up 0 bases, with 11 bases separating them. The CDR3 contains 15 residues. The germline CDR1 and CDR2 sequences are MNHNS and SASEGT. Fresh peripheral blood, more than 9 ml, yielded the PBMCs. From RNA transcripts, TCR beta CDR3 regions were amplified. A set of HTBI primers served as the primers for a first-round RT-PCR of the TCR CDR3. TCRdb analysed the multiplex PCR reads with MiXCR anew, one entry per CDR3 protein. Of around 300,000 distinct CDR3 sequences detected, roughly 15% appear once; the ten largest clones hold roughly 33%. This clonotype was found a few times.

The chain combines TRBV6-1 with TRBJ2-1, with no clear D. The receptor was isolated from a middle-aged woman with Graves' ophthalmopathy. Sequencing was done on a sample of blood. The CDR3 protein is CASSPGLSSYNEQFF. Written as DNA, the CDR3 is TGTGCCAGCAGTCCTGGGTTGAGCTCCTACAATGAGCAGTTCTTC.